A selection of T cell receptor beta chains follows, all from one sample in a study of siplizumab effects on memory and regulatory T cells. Profiling relied on immunoSEQ multiplex PCR, and the TCRdb table lists in-frame clones only, not all of them. The sample holds around 97,000 clones; just under 95% are singletons and the top ten take about 1.5%. The sample comprised non-Treg CD4+ T cells sorted from blood. These TCRs come from a human donor in good health. The CDR3 runs from the conserved cysteine through the conserved F or W. The D gene is left open where the match is weak. The listing skips clone size in some rows; elsewhere it reads once, few, many or a size class.

TRBJ1-1,TRBV28,TRBD1,NA,CASSSVLQGAATEAFF,TGTGCCAGCAGTTCCGTATTACAGGGGGCGGCGACTGAAGCTTTCTTT
TRBJ1-5,TRBV27,TRBD1,NA,CASSSQGKNQPQHF,TGTGCCAGCAGTTCACAGGGGAAAAATCAGCCCCAGCATTTT
TRBJ1-4,TRBV5-1,NA,NA,CASSLEPTGTNEKLFF,TGCGCCAGCAGCTTGGAACCTACAGGGACTAATGAAAAACTGTTTTTT
TRBJ2-6,TRBV7-9,NA,NA,CASSLSSLISGANVLTF,TGTGCCAGCAGCTTATCCTCCCTTATCTCTGGGGCCAACGTCCTGACTTTC
TRBJ2-1,TRBV9,NA,NA,CASSVTGTYNEQFF,TGTGCCAGCAGCGTAACCGGGACGTACAATGAGCAGTTCTTC
TRBJ1-1,TRBV14,TRBD1,once,CASSPRTGSLSLNAFF,TGTGCCAGCAGCCCGCGGACAGGGTCCCTTTCGTTGAATGCTTTCTTT
TRBJ1-2,TRBV19,TRBD1,NA,CASSNGQGGYTF,TGTGCCAGTAGTAACGGACAGGGCGGCTACACCTTC
TRBJ1-1,TRBV9,NA,NA,CASSVERAGNTEAFF,TGTGCCAGCAGCGTAGAACGGGCGGGGAACACTGAAGCTTTCTTT
TRBJ2-7,TRBV6-1,TRBD2,NA,CASIASGEYGQYF,TGTGCCAGCATCGCTAGCGGAGAGTACGGGCAGTACTTC
TRBJ1-1,TRBV19,NA,NA,CASRTNRAGSTEAFF,TGTGCCAGTAGAACAAACAGGGCCGGAAGCACTGAAGCTTTCTTT
TRBJ2-3,TRBV4-1,TRBD2,NA,CASSPGLAGGPSLKYF,TGCGCCAGCAGCCCGGGACTAGCGGGAGGGCCAAGTCTCAAGTATTTT
TRBJ2-1,TRBV13,NA,NA,CASSPTRSSYNEQFF,TGTGCCAGCAGCCCAACAAGGAGCTCCTACAATGAGCAGTTCTTC
TRBJ1-2,TRBV4-1,NA,NA,CASSQDIDGRYGYTF,TGCGCCAGCAGCCAAGATATTGACGGACGCTATGGCTACACCTTC
TRBJ1-1,TRBV2,NA,NA,CASTQLGNWDTEAFF,TGTGCCAGCACCCAGTTAGGAAATTGGGACACTGAAGCTTTCTTT
TRBJ2-1,TRBV7-9,TRBD2,NA,CASSPPYGREFGEQFF,TGTGCCAGCAGCCCCCCGTACGGGCGGGAGTTTGGGGAGCAGTTCTTC
TRBJ1-5,TRBV25-1,NA,NA,CASSELRVGQPQHF,TGTGCCAGCAGTGAATTAAGGGTTGGTCAGCCCCAGCATTTT
TRBJ2-5,TRBV2,TRBD2,NA,CASSWDYRAPQETQYF,TGTGCCAGCAGTTGGGACTACCGGGCCCCACAAGAGACCCAGTACTTC
TRBJ2-7,TRBV10-2,TRBD1,NA,CASSESEGTGAYEQYF,TGCGCCAGCAGTGAGTCAGAGGGGACAGGAGCCTACGAGCAGTACTTC
TRBJ2-3,TRBV19,NA,NA,CASSMIAANTDTQYF,TGTGCCAGTAGTATGATAGCGGCAAACACAGATACGCAGTATTTT
TRBJ2-7,TRBV15,NA,NA,CATSRETSGSYEQYF,TGTGCCACCAGCAGAGAGACTAGTGGGTCCTACGAGCAGTACTTC
TRBJ1-2,TRBV20-1,NA,NA,CSALEDGYTF,TGCAGTGCTCTGGAGGATGGCTACACCTTC
TRBJ1-3,TRBV6-5,NA,NA,CASSYSPVGNTIYF,TGTGCCAGCAGTTACTCCCCGGTTGGAAACACCATATATTTT
TRBJ2-7,TRBV11-3,NA,NA,CASSPREGAIGEQYF,TGTGCCAGCAGCCCGAGGGAAGGAGCGATTGGCGAGCAGTACTTC
TRBJ1-5,TRBV28,TRBD1,NA,CASRPTIPRQGDYSNQPQHF,TGTGCCAGCAGGCCCACAATACCCAGACAGGGCGACTATAGCAATCAGCCCCAGCATTTT
TRBJ1-1,TRBV19,NA,NA,CASSPAPLNTEAFF,TGTGCCAGTAGTCCCGCCCCCTTGAACACTGAAGCTTTCTTT
TRBJ1-4,TRBV27,NA,NA,CASSSAGEGNEKLFF,TGTGCCAGCAGTTCGGCTGGAGAGGGAAATGAAAAACTGTTTTTT
TRBJ2-1,TRBV6-4,TRBD2,NA,CASSKRAGGSYNEQFF,TGTGCCAGCAGTAAACGTGCGGGGGGTTCCTACAATGAGCAGTTCTTC
TRBJ1-3,TRBV9,NA,once,CASSADWDSGNTIYF,TGTGCCAGCAGCGCCGACTGGGACTCTGGAAACACCATATATTTT
TRBJ2-7,TRBV5-4,NA,NA,CASSFRDSYEQYF,TGTGCCAGCAGCTTCCGGGATTCCTACGAGCAGTACTTC
TRBJ2-1,TRBV15,TRBD2,NA,CATSRDLAGGGEQFF,TGTGCCACCAGCAGAGACCTAGCGGGAGGGGGAGAGCAGTTCTTC
TRBJ2-7,TRBV6-7,TRBD1,NA,CASSIGTGKTYEQYF,TGTGCCAGCAGTATCGGGACAGGGAAAACCTACGAGCAGTACTTC
TRBJ2-7,TRBV6-5,NA,NA,CASSSARPVEQYF,TGTGCCAGCAGTAGTGCCCGACCGGTGGAGCAGTACTTC
TRBJ2-1,TRBV27,NA,NA,CASSLKILSSYNEQFF,TGTGCCAGCAGTTTGAAAATCTTGAGCTCCTACAATGAGCAGTTCTTC
TRBJ2-5,TRBV5-1,NA,NA,CASSSVSGQETQYF,TGCGCCAGCAGCTCCGTGAGCGGCCAAGAGACCCAGTACTTC
TRBJ2-1,TRBV28,TRBD1,NA,CASKQGLSYNEQFF,TGTGCCAGCAAACAGGGGTTGTCTTACAATGAGCAGTTCTTC
TRBJ2-5,TRBV15,NA,NA,CATSRDVSVRAGETQYF,TGTGCCACCAGCAGAGATGTTAGTGTAAGGGCCGGGGAGACCCAGTACTTC
TRBJ2-1,TRBV11-3,NA,NA,CASSFLTFHEQFF,TGTGCCAGCAGCTTCTTAACCTTCCATGAGCAGTTCTTC
TRBJ2-1,TRBV13,NA,NA,CASSFTIQGEQFF,TGTGCCAGCAGTTTTACGATCCAGGGTGAGCAGTTCTTC
TRBJ1-5,TRBV7-9,TRBD1,NA,CASSSEDRGRVRQPQHF,TGTGCCAGCAGCTCCGAAGACAGGGGGCGGGTTAGGCAGCCCCAGCATTTT
TRBJ1-4,TRBV28,NA,NA,CASNLRQEKLFF,TGTGCCAGCAACCTCAGACAGGAAAAACTGTTTTTT
TRBJ1-2,TRBV28,TRBD1,NA,CASRTRGQGVNGYTF,TGTGCCAGCAGGACCCGGGGGCAGGGGGTTAATGGCTACACCTTC
TRBJ2-7,TRBV28,NA,once,CASSSSSGAYEQYF,TGTGCCAGCAGTTCGTCCTCGGGGGCCTACGAGCAGTACTTC
TRBJ1-5,TRBV5-4,NA,NA,CASSLAPGKQPQHF,TGTGCCAGCAGCTTGGCCCCAGGGAAGCAGCCCCAGCATTTT
TRBJ1-2,TRBV5-1,NA,NA,CASSLGELGRVYYGYTF,TGCGCCAGCAGCTTGGGAGAACTGGGCAGGGTCTATTATGGCTACACCTTC
TRBJ1-2,TRBV20-1,TRBD1,NA,CSSGQDYGYTF,TGCAGTTCGGGACAGGACTATGGCTACACCTTC
TRBJ2-3,TRBV18,NA,NA,CASSPELPGSPTDTQYF,TGTGCCAGCTCACCAGAACTCCCGGGATCCCCGACAGATACGCAGTATTTT
TRBJ2-7,TRBV5-1,TRBD1,NA,CASSRHGTGFYEQYF,TGCGCCAGCAGCAGACACGGGACAGGGTTTTACGAGCAGTACTTC
TRBJ1-3,TRBV7-8,TRBD1,NA,CASSLGSTTGVRNTIYF,TGTGCCAGCAGCTTAGGATCTACCACAGGGGTGCGAAACACCATATATTTT